The subject of this entry is one TCR beta chain. The sample comes from a study of TIL therapy for anti-PD-1-resistant metastatic lung cancer. The libraries were made with immunoSEQ v3. The table came from immunoSEQ multiplex PCR; TCRdb's copy has only in-frame clones and leaves some out. This table has 45,000 to 75,000 clones, roughly 66% appearing once. The time point is: pre-treatment sample, taken before nivolumab and TIL therapy. Looked up from germline, CDR1 is SGHRS and CDR2 is YFSETQ. The CDR3 extends over 17 amino acids. The ends were cut back, 0 bases at V and 7 bases at J, with 19 bases in the middle.

The chain employs TRBV5-1 and TRBJ2-2; D uncertain. The specimen comprised blood, sampled at baseline. The source of this sequence is a person aged 25 to 85 with non-small cell lung cancer. CDR3 amino acids: CASSLENLPGYGGELFF. DNA of the CDR3: TGCGCCAGCAGCTTGGAAAACTTGCCCGGTTATGGCGGGGAGCTGTTTTTT.